Listed below are T cell receptor beta chains from one sample, sequenced in a study of lymphopenia after photon versus proton radiotherapy. Libraries were prepared by immunoSEQ multiplex PCR; TCRdb keeps only in-frame clonotypes and omits some of them. The sample gives around 13,000 clones, 70% to 85% of which show up once; roughly a quarter is in the top ten. The material sequenced was peripheral blood, taken from a patient treated with photon-based radiotherapy. All receptors derive from a man between 50 and 59 years old with gastric cancer. CDR3s include the opening cysteine and the closing phenylalanine or tryptophan. A D gene is named only where the DNA matches it firmly. Only part of the rows carry a size: once, few, many, or a class if the clone is expanded.

J gene | D gene | clone size | V gene | CDR3 protein | CDR3 DNA
TRBJ1-1 | NA | NA | TRBV11-3 | CASSLWTNTEAFF | TGTGCCAGCAGCTTATGGACGAACACTGAAGCTTTCTTT
TRBJ1-1 | NA | NA | TRBV11-2 | CASRRGQNTEAFF | TGTGCCAGCAGACGGGGACAGAACACTGAAGCTTTCTTT
TRBJ2-3 | TRBD2 | NA | TRBV7-7 | CASSPGTSEVDTQYF | TGTGCCAGCAGCCCTGGGACTAGCGAGGTAGATACGCAGTATTTT
TRBJ2-1 | NA | NA | TRBV29-1 | CSVPQGAGGANEQFF | TGCAGCGTGCCCCAGGGGGCGGGGGGCGCCAATGAGCAGTTCTTC
TRBJ2-1 | NA | NA | TRBV11-3 | CASSLGWNEQFF | TGTGCCAGCAGCCTTGGGTGGAATGAGCAGTTCTTC
TRBJ1-1 | NA | NA | TRBV18 | CASSGQLYTEAFF | TGTGCCAGCTCAGGACAGCTCTACACTGAAGCTTTCTTT
TRBJ2-5 | TRBD2 | NA | TRBV18 | CASSPVGTSGETQYF | TGTGCCAGCTCACCAGTCGGGACTAGCGGAGAGACCCAGTACTTC
TRBJ1-4 | TRBD1 | NA | TRBV5-4 | CASSQDRGGEKLFF | TGTGCCAGCAGCCAGGACAGGGGAGGGGAAAAACTGTTTTTT
TRBJ2-5 | TRBD2 | NA | TRBV25-1 | CASSEPRLAGVQETQYF | TGTGCCAGCAGTGAACCCCGACTAGCGGGAGTCCAAGAGACCCAGTACTTC
TRBJ2-2 | NA | NA | TRBV27 | CASSLRRASPGELFF | TGTGCCAGCAGTTTGCGGCGGGCGAGTCCCGGGGAGCTGTTTTTT
TRBJ1-5 | NA | NA | TRBV18 | CASSPDFGGQPPQHF | TGTGCCAGCTCCCCGGACTTCGGGGGGCAGCCGCCCCAGCATTTT
TRBJ1-2 | NA | medium-sized | TRBV5-5 | CASSLDRGDYGYTF | TGTGCCAGCAGCTTGGACAGAGGCGACTATGGCTACACCTTC
TRBJ2-2 | TRBD2 | NA | TRBV7-8 | CASSRISGLNTGELFF | TGTGCCAGCAGCAGGATTAGCGGGCTTAACACCGGGGAGCTGTTTTTT
TRBJ1-1 | TRBD1 | NA | TRBV5-1 | CASSLRETGRGTEAFF | TGCGCCAGCAGCTTGAGGGAGACAGGGAGAGGCACTGAAGCTTTCTTT
TRBJ2-5 | NA | NA | TRBV4-2 | CASSSEGVETQYF | TGTGCCAGCAGTTCAGAAGGGGTGGAGACCCAGTACTTC
TRBJ2-7 | NA | NA | TRBV7-6 | CASSSSRRSPQYF | TGTGCCAGCAGCTCCTCGCGCAGATCGCCGCAGTACTTC
TRBJ2-5 | NA | NA | TRBV5-1 | CASTDGSLYQETQYF | TGCGCCAGTACCGACGGGTCTTTGTACCAAGAGACCCAGTACTTC
TRBJ1-6 | TRBD1 | NA | TRBV11-2 | CASSSLTGLGSPLHF | TGTGCCAGCAGCTCATTGACAGGGCTCGGGTCACCCCTCCACTTT
TRBJ1-2 | NA | NA | TRBV7-9 | CASSAQGPEGRNYGYTF | TGTGCCAGCAGCGCGCAAGGACCTGAAGGGCGTAACTATGGCTACACCTTC
TRBJ2-3 | TRBD1 | NA | TRBV10-3 | CAIRGQGNADTQYF | TGTGCCATCAGAGGACAGGGGAATGCAGATACGCAGTATTTT
TRBJ2-3 | NA | once | TRBV15 | CATSRGGRRTDTQYF | TGTGCCACCAGCAGAGGGGGACGGCGCACAGATACGCAGTATTTT
TRBJ2-6 | NA | NA | TRBV19 | CASSRGAGANVLTF | TGTGCCAGTAGTAGGGGGGCTGGGGCCAACGTCCTGACTTTC
TRBJ2-2 | NA | NA | TRBV6-1 | CASSVSGKGTGELFF | TGTGCCAGCAGTGTCTCAGGGAAGGGCACCGGGGAGCTGTTTTTT
TRBJ2-3 | NA | few | TRBV13 | CASSFISGVVDTQYF | TGTGCCAGCAGCTTCATTTCTGGGGTGGTAGATACGCAGTATTTT
TRBJ2-1 | NA | NA | TRBV7-8 | CASSRPTGGGGGDNEQFF | TGTGCCAGCAGCCGACCGACAGGGGGCGGCGGGGGGGACAATGAGCAGTTCTTC
TRBJ2-7 | NA | NA | TRBV10-3 | CAISEGHSSYEQYF | TGTGCCATCAGTGAAGGGCATAGCTCCTACGAGCAGTACTTC
TRBJ1-2 | NA | NA | TRBV11-2 | CASSLGFRVGYTF | TGTGCCAGCAGCTTAGGATTCAGGGTTGGCTACACCTTC
TRBJ1-6 | NA | NA | TRBV4-3 | CASSQATGWISPLHF | TGCGCCAGCAGCCAGGCTACAGGGTGGATTTCACCCCTCCACTTT
TRBJ1-2 | TRBD1 | few | TRBV5-1 | CASSLTGGLNYGYTF | TGCGCCAGCAGCTTGACAGGGGGCCTGAACTATGGCTACACCTTC
TRBJ1-1 | TRBD1 | few | TRBV5-1 | CASSLETGRTEAFF | TGCGCCAGCAGCTTGGAGACAGGGAGGACTGAAGCTTTCTTT
TRBJ1-6 | NA | NA | TRBV2 | CASSARSNNSPLHF | TGTGCCAGCAGTGCAAGGTCTAATAATTCACCCCTCCACTTT
TRBJ2-1 | NA | NA | TRBV5-1 | CASSQVTYNEQFF | TGCGCCAGCAGCCAAGTAACCTACAATGAGCAGTTCTTC
TRBJ1-2 | TRBD1 | NA | TRBV29-1 | CSSNRGRGQDGYTF | TGCAGCTCCAACAGGGGGCGTGGACAAGATGGCTACACCTTC
TRBJ1-2 | NA | NA | TRBV5-5 | CASSLESAGWDGYTF | TGTGCCAGCAGCTTGGAATCGGCCGGGTGGGATGGCTACACCTTC
TRBJ1-5 | NA | NA | TRBV5-4 | CASSSFGGSNQPQHF | TGTGCCAGCAGTTCGTTTGGGGGTAGCAATCAGCCCCAGCATTTT
TRBJ1-2 | NA | NA | TRBV30 | CAWSDGGPGNYGYTF | TGTGCCTGGAGTGACGGAGGACCGGGTAACTATGGCTACACCTTC
TRBJ2-6 | TRBD1 | NA | TRBV6-1 | CASSEDRGAGANVLTF | TGTGCCAGCAGTGAAGACAGGGGGGCTGGGGCCAACGTCCTGACTTTC
TRBJ2-3 | NA | NA | TRBV5-1 | CASSLGTVETDTQYF | TGCGCCAGCAGCCTCGGGACGGTTGAAACAGATACGCAGTATTTT
TRBJ1-4 | NA | NA | TRBV30 | CAWSPYRVINEKLFF | TGTGCCTGGAGCCCCTACAGAGTCATTAATGAAAAACTGTTTTTT
TRBJ1-5 | NA | NA | TRBV18 | CASSPRGPNLQPQHF | TGTGCCAGCTCACCACGGGGGCCGAATTTACAGCCCCAGCATTTT
TRBJ2-6 | TRBD2 | NA | TRBV7-8 | CASSLESSGGVSGANVLTF | TGTGCCAGCAGCTTAGAGAGTAGCGGGGGAGTCTCTGGGGCCAACGTCCTGACTTTC
TRBJ2-7 | TRBD1 | NA | TRBV2 | CASSEAPGTGFEQYF | TGTGCCAGCAGTGAAGCCCCCGGGACAGGGTTTGAGCAGTACTTC
TRBJ2-4 | TRBD1 | once | TRBV4-3 | CASSQATGYGNIQYF | TGCGCCAGCAGCCAAGCGACAGGGTACGGAAACATTCAGTACTTC
TRBJ1-5 | NA | NA | TRBV5-8 | CASSLWPNEGQPQHF | TGTGCCAGCAGCTTGTGGCCAAACGAGGGTCAGCCCCAGCATTTT
TRBJ1-2 | NA | NA | TRBV2 | CASRMMGGSNYGYTF | TGTGCCAGCAGAATGATGGGGGGCTCTAACTATGGCTACACCTTC
TRBJ2-1 | NA | NA | TRBV2 | CASTVNSSYNEQFF | TGTGCCAGCACTGTAAACAGCTCCTACAATGAGCAGTTCTTC